The 23 T cell receptor beta chains in this list originate from one sample, sequenced in a study of identical twins. TCRdb redid the calling of the 5' RACE reads with MiXCR, one entry per CDR3 protein. The sample gives 150,000 or so distinct CDR3 sequences, under 4.5% of which show up once; 8.1% is in the top ten. Sequenced material: memory T cells sorted from blood. These receptors originate from a man younger than 35 in good health.

This clonotype occurred many times. The chain combines TRBV25-1 with TRBJ1-2; TRBD1 might be the D (5 bases). Trimming took off 8 bases at V and 1 base at J, with 8 bases between the two ends. The CDR3 is 12 residues long. Germline CDR1 and CDR2: MGHDK and SYGVNS. CDR3 nucleotide sequence: TGTGCCAGCGCGGGGGGTAACTATGGCTACACCTTC. This gives the protein CASAGGNYGYTF.

This clonotype showed up many times. V and J are TRBV20-1 and TRBJ1-4, with 7 bases lining up with TRBD1. Germline CDR1 and CDR2: DFQATT and SNEGSKA (reference sequence). V lost 7 bases to trimming and J lost 5 bases; unmatched junction nucleotides: 4. This CDR3 is 12 amino acids long. This CDR3 is CSGRDSNEKLFF. CDR3 sequence (DNA): TGCAGTGGAAGGGACAGCAATGAAAAACTGTTTTTT.

This clonotype has a count of ten or more. V gene TRBV7-9 combines with J gene TRBJ2-1; the D is unclear. This CDR3 comprises 15 residues. Trimming pared 5 bases from V and 7 bases from J, leaving 18 bases between. The germline V gene has CDR1 SEHNR and CDR2 FQNEAQ (reference sequence). The CDR3 nucleotides are TGTGCCAGCAGCCCTCCCTGGCGGTACGGGAATGAGCAGTTCTTC. Amino acid sequence: CASSPPWRYGNEQFF. Together with reference TRBV7-9 and TRBJ2-1, the CDR3 gives the full variable domain: DTGVSQNPRHKITKRGQNVTFRCDPISEHNRLYWYRQTLGQGPEFLTYFQNEAQLEKSRLLSDRFSAERPKGSFSTLEIQRTEQGDSAMYLCASSPPWRYGNEQFFGPGTRLTVL.

This clonotype appeared many times. This chain joins TRBV9 and TRBJ2-1; no definite D call. Trimming left V 0 bases short and J 8 bases short, with 9 bases between. This CDR3 comprises 13 residues. CDR1 SGDLS and CDR2 YYNGEE come from the germline V gene. The CDR3 DNA reads as TGTGCCAGCAGCGTAGACAGTAATTATGAGCAGTTCTTC. The encoded protein is CASSVDSNYEQFF.

This clonotype turned up a few times. This sequence joins TRBV7-9 and TRBJ1-4, with TRBD1 as a possible D gene (5 bases). Trimming stripped 11 bases from V and 11 bases from J, with 21 bases between. Per the germline V gene, CDR1 is SEHNR and CDR2 is FQNEAQ (reference sequence). The CDR3 sequence is 13 residues long. The CDR3: CASRGEIGEKLFF. The CDR3 coding sequence is TGTGCCTCCCGGGGGGAAATTGGGGAGAAACTGTTTTTT.

This clonotype occurred many times. The chain links TRBV6-2 or TRBV6-3 to TRBJ2-3; D perhaps matches TRBD1 (6 bases). The V gene lost 6 bases and the J gene lost 3 bases, with 16 bases spanning the gap. Germline V gene lookup returns CDR1 MNHEY and CDR2 SVGEGT. The CDR3 length is 15 residues. CDR3 residues: CASSTRRTGTDTQYF. In DNA, the CDR3 is TGTGCCAGCAGCACCCGGCGCACAGGGACAGATACGCAGTATTTT.

The sample holds many counts of this clonotype. The genes are TRBV27 and TRBJ2-7; D possibly corresponds to TRBD1 (6 bases). Germline-derived CDR1 and CDR2 are MNHEY and SMNVEV (reference sequence). The CDR3 length is 14 residues. V was shortened by 3 bases and J by 4 bases, with 13 bases between the two germline ends. CDR3 bases: TGTGCCAGCAGTTTCCAGGGGCGCCCGTACGAGCAGTACGTC. This gives the protein CASSFQGRPYEQYV.

There are many counts of this clonotype. The chain has TRBV10-3 and TRBJ2-1; D is undetermined. Looked up from germline, CDR1 is ENHRY and CDR2 is SYGVKD. This CDR3 region has 11 residues. V dropped 4 bases and J dropped 5 bases, with 3 bases sitting between them. The CDR3 protein is CAISANNEQFF. As DNA, the CDR3 is TGTGCCATCAGTGCAAACAATGAGCAGTTCTTC.

This clonotype was counted ten times or more. The genes are TRBV12-3 or TRBV12-4 and TRBJ1-1, with 8 bases matching TRBD1. The CDR3 totals 15 residues. Losses at the gene ends were 7 bases for V and 0 bases for J; bases not matched to a gene: 7. CDR3 sequence: CASIQGQGLNTEAFF. CDR3 bases: TGTGCCAGCATCCAAGGACAGGGATTGAACACTGAAGCTTTCTTT.

This clonotype was counted many times. This rearrangement joins TRBV5-1 to TRBJ2-2, with a weak D call TRBD1 (5 bases). Trimming left V 4 bases short and J 1 base short, with 8 bases between. This CDR3 comprises 14 residues. Germline-derived CDR1 and CDR2 are SGHRS and YFSETQ. The CDR3 DNA reads TGCGCCAGCAGCCCAACAGGGAACACCGGGGAGCTGTTTTTT. Protein: CASSPTGNTGELFF.

This clonotype was seen many times. CDR3 in DNA: TGTGCCACCAGCCCGCTAGCTACGACCGGGGAGCTGTTTTTT. It specifies CATSPLATTGELFF. The V gene is TRBV24-1, the J gene TRBJ2-2, with D possibly being TRBD2 (5 bases). The CDR3 covers 14 residues. The V and J ends lost 7 bases and 5 bases respectively, with 13 bases between them. Germline lookup yields CDR1 KGHDR and CDR2 SFDVKD.

V is TRBV19 and J is TRBJ2-5; 10 bases map to TRBD2. Germline loops: CDR1 LNHDA, CDR2 SQIVND (reference sequence). This CDR3 has 17 residues. Germline trimming cut 3 bases from V and 4 bases from J; bases unmatched to any gene: 11. This CDR3 is CASSMGFLAGVGETQYF. CDR3 nucleotides: TGTGCCAGTAGTATGGGTTTTCTAGCGGGAGTTGGAGAGACCCAGTACTTC.

The CDR3 reads CSVDGGGNTIYF. The CDR3 region has the DNA TGCAGCGTTGATGGGGGGGGAAACACCATATATTTT. The chain links TRBV29-1 to TRBJ1-3; D might be TRBD1 (5 bases). Trimming removed 3 bases at V and 4 bases at J, with 7 bases between. This CDR3 spans 12 amino acids. Germline V lookup: CDR1 SQVTM, CDR2 ANQGSEA.

In its sample, this clonotype was seen many times. This chain joins TRBV6-2 or TRBV6-3 and TRBJ2-7; 8 positions match TRBD2. This CDR3 comprises 13 residues. Germline assignment: CDR1 MNHEY and CDR2 SVGEGT. V was pared by 2 bases and J by 3 bases, with 0 bases of the junction left unmatched. The CDR3 loop reads CASSYAGGYEQYF. The CDR3 DNA reads TGTGCCAGCAGTTACGCGGGAGGCTACGAGCAGTACTTC.

This clonotype was seen a handful of times. The chain combines TRBV20-1 with TRBJ2-2; 7 bases line up with TRBD2. The CDR3 extends over 16 amino acids. CDR1 is DFQATT and CDR2 is SNEGSKA in the germline V gene (reference sequence). The V gene end was trimmed by 4 bases and the J gene end by 6 bases; junction bases not matched to a gene: 14. Written as DNA, the CDR3 is TGCAGTGCTAATGAGGGCGGGGGATTAGCCGCCGGGGAGCTGTTTTTT. This translates into CSANEGGGLAAGELFF.

Many counts were recorded for this clonotype. The V gene is TRBV3-1, the J gene TRBJ2-5; 7 nucleotides match TRBD2. This CDR3 has 14 amino acids. The germline gives CDR1 LGHDT, CDR2 YNNKEL (reference sequence). With 5 bases clipped from V and 6 bases from J, the junction kept 9 bases outside the gene matches. CDR3 amino acids: CASSTASGGQTQYF. The CDR3 nucleotides are TGTGCCAGCAGCACGGCTAGCGGCGGGCAGACCCAGTACTTC.

In this sample, this clonotype turned up a few times. CDR3 loop: CSAGGTEAFF. In DNA form, the CDR3 reads TGCAGCGCCGGGGGCACTGAAGCTTTCTTT. This sequence joins TRBV29-1 and TRBJ1-1; perhaps TRBD1 as D (5 bases). The V gene's germline CDR1 is SQVTM and CDR2 ANQGSEA. CDR3 size: 10 residues. Trimming cost V 7 bases and J 4 bases, with 7 bases left between them.

The sample holds many counts of this clonotype. V usage is TRBV20-1 and J usage is TRBJ2-3; 12 bases line up with TRBD2. Trimming removed 3 bases from V and 2 bases from J; junction bases left unmatched: 9. Germline V gene sequence: CDR1 DFQATT, CDR2 SNEGSKA (reference sequence). This CDR3 is built from 17 residues. The CDR3 is CSASNPGTSGLTDTQYF. CDR3 nucleotide sequence: TGCAGTGCTAGTAACCCCGGGACTAGCGGGCTCACAGATACGCAGTATTTT.

This clonotype was counted ten times or more. The chain carries TRBV7-2 and TRBJ1-5, with 10 positions matching TRBD1. V shed 1 base, J shed 6 bases, and the junction held 3 bases outside the gene matches. The CDR3 has 15 residues. CDR1 is SGHTA, CDR2 FQGNSA, per germline. Written as DNA, the CDR3 is TGTGCCAGCAGCTTAGGCCGACAGGGGGCTCAGCCCCAGCATTTT. This encodes CASSLGRQGAQPQHF.

In this sample, this clonotype turned up many times. The V call is TRBV29-1, the J call TRBJ1-3; 7 nucleotides match TRBD1. The ends lost 6 bases at V and 1 base at J; junction bases unmatched: 15. Germline loops: CDR1 SQVTM, CDR2 ANQGSEA. The CDR3 length is 17 residues. The CDR3 protein is CSVAGGPTDRSGNTIYF. The DNA for the CDR3 is TGCAGCGTCGCAGGGGGGCCCACGGACCGATCTGGAAACACCATATATTTT. Full variable domain (rest looked up from reference TRBV29-1 and TRBJ1-3): SAVISQKPSRDICQRGTSLTIQCQVDSQVTMMFWYRQQPGQSLTLIATANQGSEATYESGFVIDKFPISRPNLTFSTLTVSNMSPEDSSIYLCSVAGGPTDRSGNTIYFGEGSWLTVV.

Ten or more counts support this clonotype. Written as DNA, the CDR3 is TGCGCCAGCAGCACGGGACAGGAGATCGACGAGCAGTACTTC. Its translation: CASSTGQEIDEQYF. The gene calls are TRBV5-1 and TRBJ2-7; TRBD1 matches at 8 bases. This CDR3 region has 14 residues. Germline V gene sequence: CDR1 SGHRS, CDR2 YFSETQ. V shed 4 bases, J shed 5 bases, and the junction held 8 bases outside the gene matches.

This clonotype was seen repeatedly, ten times or more. The J gene is TRBJ2-1, the V gene TRBV27; perhaps TRBD1 as D (5 bases). This CDR3 has 16 residues. V was shortened by 5 bases and J by 4 bases, with 18 bases between the two germline ends. Germline CDR1 MNHEY, CDR2 SMNVEV (reference sequence). The CDR3 DNA reads as TGTGCCAGCAGTATGACCTCAGGGTTATCTTACAATGAGCAGTTCTTC. It specifies CASSMTSGLSYNEQFF.

The chain uses TRBV7-2 and TRBJ1-2; D uncertain. Germline V gives CDR1 SGHTA, CDR2 FQGNSA. This CDR3 is built from 13 residues. Deletions cut 3 bases from V and 8 bases from J, with 13 bases between. Here the CDR3 DNA reads TGTGCCAGCAGCTTCGGGCAATCTGGGGGCTACACCTTC. Translation gives CASSFGQSGGYTF.